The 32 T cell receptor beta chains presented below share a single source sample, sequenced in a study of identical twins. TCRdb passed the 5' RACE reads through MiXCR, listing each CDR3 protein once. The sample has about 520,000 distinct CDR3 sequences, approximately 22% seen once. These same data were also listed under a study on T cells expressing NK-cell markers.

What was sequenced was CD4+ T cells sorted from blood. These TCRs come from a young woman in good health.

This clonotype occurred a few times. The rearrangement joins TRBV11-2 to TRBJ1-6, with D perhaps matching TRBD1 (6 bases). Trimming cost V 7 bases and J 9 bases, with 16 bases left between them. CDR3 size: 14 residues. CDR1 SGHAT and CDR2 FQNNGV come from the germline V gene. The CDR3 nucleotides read TGTGCCAGCATCCCCGGGACACAGGGTTCACCCCTCCACTTT. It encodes CASIPGTQGSPLHF.

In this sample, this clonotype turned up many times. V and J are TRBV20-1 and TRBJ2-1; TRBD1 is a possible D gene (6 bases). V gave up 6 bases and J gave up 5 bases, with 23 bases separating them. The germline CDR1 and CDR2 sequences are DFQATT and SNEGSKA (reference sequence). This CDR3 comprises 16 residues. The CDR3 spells CSALTTGTATNNEQFF. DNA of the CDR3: TGCAGTGCCCTTACCACAGGGACCGCGACCAACAATGAGCAGTTCTTC.

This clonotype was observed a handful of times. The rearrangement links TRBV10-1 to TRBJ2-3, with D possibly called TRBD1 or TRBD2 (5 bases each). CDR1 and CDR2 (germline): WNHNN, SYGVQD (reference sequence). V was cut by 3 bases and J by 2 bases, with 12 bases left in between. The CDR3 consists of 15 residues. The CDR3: CASSERGVATDTQYF. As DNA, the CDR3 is TGCGCCAGCAGTGAACGAGGGGTCGCCACAGATACGCAGTATTTT.

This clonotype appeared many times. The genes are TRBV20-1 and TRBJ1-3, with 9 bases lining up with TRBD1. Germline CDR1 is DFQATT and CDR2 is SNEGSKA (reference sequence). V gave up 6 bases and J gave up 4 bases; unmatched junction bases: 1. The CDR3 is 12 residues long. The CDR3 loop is CSAGTGGNTIYF. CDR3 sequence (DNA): TGCAGTGCAGGGACAGGGGGAAACACCATATATTTT.

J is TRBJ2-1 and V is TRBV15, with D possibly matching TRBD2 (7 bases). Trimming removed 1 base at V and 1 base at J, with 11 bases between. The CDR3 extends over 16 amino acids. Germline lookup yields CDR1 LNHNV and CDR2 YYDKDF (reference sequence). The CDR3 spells CATSRGEGVSYNEQFF. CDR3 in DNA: TGTGCCACCAGCAGAGGGGAGGGGGTATCCTACAATGAGCAGTTCTTC.

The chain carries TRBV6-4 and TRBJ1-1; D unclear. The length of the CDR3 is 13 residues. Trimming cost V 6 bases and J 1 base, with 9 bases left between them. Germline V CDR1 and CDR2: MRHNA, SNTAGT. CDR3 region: CASSTERNTEAFF. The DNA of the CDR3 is TGTGCCAGCAGCACAGAACGGAACACTGAAGCTTTCTTT.

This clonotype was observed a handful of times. CDR3 protein: CASSQDSASRRSGEQFF. CDR3 DNA: TGCGCCAGCAGCCAAGATAGCGCCTCCCGTCGTTCGGGTGAGCAGTTCTTC. This rearrangement joins TRBV4-3 to TRBJ2-1, with D possibly being TRBD2 (5 bases). V lost 0 bases and J 9 bases, leaving 21 bases between the germline ends. The CDR3 length is 17 residues. Germline assignment: CDR1 LGHNA and CDR2 YSLEER.

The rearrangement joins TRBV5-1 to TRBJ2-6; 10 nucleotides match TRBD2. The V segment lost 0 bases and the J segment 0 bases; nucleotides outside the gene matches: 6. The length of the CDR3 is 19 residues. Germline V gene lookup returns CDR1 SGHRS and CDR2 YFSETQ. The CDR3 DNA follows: TGCGCCAGCAGCTTGGAACTAGCGGGGACGTTCTCTGGGGCCAACGTCCTGACTTTC. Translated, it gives CASSLELAGTFSGANVLTF.

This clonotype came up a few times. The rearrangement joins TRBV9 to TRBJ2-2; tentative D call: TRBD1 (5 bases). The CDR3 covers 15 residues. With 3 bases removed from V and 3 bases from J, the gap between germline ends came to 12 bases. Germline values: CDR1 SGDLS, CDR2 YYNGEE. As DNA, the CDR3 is TGTGCCAGCAGCGGGTCCAGGGTGCACACCGGGGAGCTGTTTTTT. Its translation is CASSGSRVHTGELFF.

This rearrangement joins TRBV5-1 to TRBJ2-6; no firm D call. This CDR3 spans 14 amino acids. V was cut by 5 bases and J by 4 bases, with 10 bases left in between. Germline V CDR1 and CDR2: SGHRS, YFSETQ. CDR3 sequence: CASSIGTGANVLTF. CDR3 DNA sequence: TGCGCCAGCAGTATTGGTACAGGGGCCAACGTCCTGACTTTC.

This CDR3 is CASRKGERQPQHF. For the CDR3, the DNA is TGTGCCAGCAGGAAGGGGGAAAGGCAGCCCCAGCATTTT. This chain uses TRBV27 with TRBJ1-5, with TRBD1 as a possible D gene (6 bases). The CDR3 length is 13 residues. Germline CDR1 MNHEY, CDR2 SMNVEV (reference sequence). The V and J ends lost 6 bases and 7 bases respectively, with 13 bases between them.

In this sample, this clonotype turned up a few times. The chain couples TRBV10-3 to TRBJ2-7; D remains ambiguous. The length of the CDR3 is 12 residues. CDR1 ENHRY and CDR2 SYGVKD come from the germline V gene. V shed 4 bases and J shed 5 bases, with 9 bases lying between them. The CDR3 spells CAISVAKNEQYF. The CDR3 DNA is TGTGCCATCAGTGTGGCAAAAAACGAGCAGTACTTC.

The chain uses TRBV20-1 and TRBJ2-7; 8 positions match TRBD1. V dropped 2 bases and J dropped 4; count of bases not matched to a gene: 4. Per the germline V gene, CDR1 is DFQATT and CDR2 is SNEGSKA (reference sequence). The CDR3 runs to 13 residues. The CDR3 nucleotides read TGCAGTGCTAGAAAGGACAGGGCTTACGAGCAGTACTTC. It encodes CSARKDRAYEQYF.

In DNA form, the CDR3 reads TGCAGTGCTTTTGCTGATACGCAGTATTTT. It specifies CSAFADTQYF. This chain links TRBV20-1 with TRBJ2-3; D is unresolved. This CDR3 has 10 residues. From germline, CDR1 is DFQATT and CDR2 SNEGSKA (reference sequence). V was cut by 5 bases and J by 6 bases, with 6 bases left in between.

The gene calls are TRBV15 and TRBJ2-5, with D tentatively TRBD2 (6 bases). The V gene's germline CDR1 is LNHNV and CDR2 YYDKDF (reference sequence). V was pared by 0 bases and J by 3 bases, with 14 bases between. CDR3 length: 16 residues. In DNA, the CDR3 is TGTGCCACCAGCAGAGATGGTGCGGGGCAAAAAGAGACCCAGTACTTC. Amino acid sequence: CATSRDGAGQKETQYF.

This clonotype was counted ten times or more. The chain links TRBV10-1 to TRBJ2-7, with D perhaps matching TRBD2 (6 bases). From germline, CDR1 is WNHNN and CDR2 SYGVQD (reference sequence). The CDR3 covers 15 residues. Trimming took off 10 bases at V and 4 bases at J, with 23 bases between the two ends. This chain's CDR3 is CAIPEGPNREYEQYF. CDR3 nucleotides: TGCGCCATCCCCGAAGGGCCAAATCGGGAGTACGAGCAGTACTTC.

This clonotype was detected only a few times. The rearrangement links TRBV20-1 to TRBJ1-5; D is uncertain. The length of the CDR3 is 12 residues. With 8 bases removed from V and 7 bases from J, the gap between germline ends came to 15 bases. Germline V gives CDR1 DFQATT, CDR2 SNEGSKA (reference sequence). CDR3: CSSGREGQPQHF. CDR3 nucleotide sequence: TGCAGTAGTGGGAGGGAAGGGCAGCCCCAGCATTTT.

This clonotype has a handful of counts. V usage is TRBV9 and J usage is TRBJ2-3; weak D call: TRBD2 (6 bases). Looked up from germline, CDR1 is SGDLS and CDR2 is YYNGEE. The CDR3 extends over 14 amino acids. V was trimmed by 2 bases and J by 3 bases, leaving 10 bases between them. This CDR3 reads CASSVSGRTDTQYF. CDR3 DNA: TGTGCCAGCAGCGTTAGCGGTCGGACAGATACGCAGTATTTT. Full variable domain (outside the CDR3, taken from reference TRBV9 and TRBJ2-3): DSGVTQTPKHLITATGQRVTLRCSPRSGDLSVYWYQQSLDQGLQFLIQYYNGEERAKGNILERFSAQQFPDLHSELNLSSLELGDSALYFCASSVSGRTDTQYFGPGTRLTVL.

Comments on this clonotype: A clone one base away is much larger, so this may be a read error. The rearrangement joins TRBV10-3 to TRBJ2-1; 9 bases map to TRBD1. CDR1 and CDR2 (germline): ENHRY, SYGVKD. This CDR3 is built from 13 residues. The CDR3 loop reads CTISGTGYNEQFF. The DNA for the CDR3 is TGTACCATCAGTGGGACAGGGTACAATGAGCAGTTCTTC.

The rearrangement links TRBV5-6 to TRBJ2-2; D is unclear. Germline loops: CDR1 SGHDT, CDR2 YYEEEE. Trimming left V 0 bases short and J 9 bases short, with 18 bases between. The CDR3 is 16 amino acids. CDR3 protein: CASSLEKGRLVRELFF. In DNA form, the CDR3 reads TGTGCCAGCAGCTTGGAAAAAGGACGGCTAGTCCGGGAGCTGTTTTTT.

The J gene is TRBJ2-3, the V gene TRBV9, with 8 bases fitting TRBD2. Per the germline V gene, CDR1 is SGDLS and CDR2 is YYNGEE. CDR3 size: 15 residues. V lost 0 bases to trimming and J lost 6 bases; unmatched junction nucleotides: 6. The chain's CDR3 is CASSVAQRESDTQYF. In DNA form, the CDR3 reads TGTGCCAGCAGCGTAGCTCAGCGGGAGAGTGATACGCAGTATTTT.

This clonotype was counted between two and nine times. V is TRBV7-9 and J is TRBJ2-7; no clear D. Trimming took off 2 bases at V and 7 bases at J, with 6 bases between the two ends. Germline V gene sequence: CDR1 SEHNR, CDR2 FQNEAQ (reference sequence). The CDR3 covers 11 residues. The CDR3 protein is CASSLHTEQYF. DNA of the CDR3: TGTGCCAGCAGCTTACATACGGAGCAGTACTTC.

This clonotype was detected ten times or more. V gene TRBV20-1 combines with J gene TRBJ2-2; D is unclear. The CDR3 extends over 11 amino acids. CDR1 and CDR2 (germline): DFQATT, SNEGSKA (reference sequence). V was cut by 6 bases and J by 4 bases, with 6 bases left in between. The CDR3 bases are TGCAGTGCGAAACTCACCGGGGAGCTGTTTTTT. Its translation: CSAKLTGELFF.

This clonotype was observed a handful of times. CDR3 coding DNA: TGTGCCAGCAAGGGAAGGGCAGGTGAAAAACTGTTTTTT. Protein product: CASKGRAGEKLFF. The chain combines TRBV6-1 with TRBJ1-4; D is ambiguous. The CDR3 contains 13 residues. Germline-derived CDR1 and CDR2 are MNHNS and SASEGT. The germline V and J ends were trimmed by 7 bases and 7 bases, with 13 bases remaining between them.

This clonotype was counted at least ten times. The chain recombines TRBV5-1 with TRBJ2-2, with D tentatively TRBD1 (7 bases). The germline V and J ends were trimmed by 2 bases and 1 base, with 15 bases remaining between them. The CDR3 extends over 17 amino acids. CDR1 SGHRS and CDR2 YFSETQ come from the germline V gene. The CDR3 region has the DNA TGCGCCAGCAGCTTAATCCCAGGGGGGAAGAACACCGGGGAGCTGTTTTTT. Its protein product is CASSLIPGGKNTGELFF.

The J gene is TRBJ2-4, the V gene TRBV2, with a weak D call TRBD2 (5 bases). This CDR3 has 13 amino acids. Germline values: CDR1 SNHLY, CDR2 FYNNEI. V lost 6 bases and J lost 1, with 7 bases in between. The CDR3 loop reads CASSRDAKNIQYF. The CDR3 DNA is TGTGCCAGCAGCCGGGATGCCAAAAACATTCAGTACTTC. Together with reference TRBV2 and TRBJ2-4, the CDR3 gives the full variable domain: EPEVTQTPSHQVTQMGQEVILRCVPISNHLYFYWYRQILGQKVEFLVSFYNNEISEKSEIFDDQFSVERPDGSNFTLKIRSTKLEDSAMYFCASSRDAKNIQYFGAGTRLSVL.

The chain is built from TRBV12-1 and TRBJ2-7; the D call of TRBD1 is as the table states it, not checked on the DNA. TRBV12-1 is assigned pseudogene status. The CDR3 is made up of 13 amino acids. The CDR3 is CAISSPRLDEQYF. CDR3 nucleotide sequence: TGTGCCATCAGCTCCCCCCGGTTGGACGAGCAGTACTTC.

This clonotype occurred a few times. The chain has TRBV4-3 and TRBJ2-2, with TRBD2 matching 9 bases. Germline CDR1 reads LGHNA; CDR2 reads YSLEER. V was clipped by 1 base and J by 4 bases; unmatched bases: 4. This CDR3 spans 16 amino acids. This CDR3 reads CASSQGAGGSTGELFF. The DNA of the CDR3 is TGCGCCAGCAGCCAAGGAGCGGGAGGAAGCACCGGGGAGCTGTTTTTT.

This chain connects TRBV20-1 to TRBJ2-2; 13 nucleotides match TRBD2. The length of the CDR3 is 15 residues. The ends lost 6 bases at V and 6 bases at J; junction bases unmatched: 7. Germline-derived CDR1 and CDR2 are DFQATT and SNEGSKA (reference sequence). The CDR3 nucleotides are TGCAGTGCACCCCCACTAGCGGGAGGGGCCGGGGAGCTGTTTTTT. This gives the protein CSAPPLAGGAGELFF.

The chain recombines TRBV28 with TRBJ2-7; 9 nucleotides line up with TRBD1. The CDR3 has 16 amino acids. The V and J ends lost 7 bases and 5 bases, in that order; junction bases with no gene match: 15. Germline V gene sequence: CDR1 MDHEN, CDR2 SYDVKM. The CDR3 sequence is CASTQSRDRAFHEQYF. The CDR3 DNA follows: TGTGCCAGCACGCAGTCTCGGGACAGGGCTTTCCACGAGCAGTACTTC.

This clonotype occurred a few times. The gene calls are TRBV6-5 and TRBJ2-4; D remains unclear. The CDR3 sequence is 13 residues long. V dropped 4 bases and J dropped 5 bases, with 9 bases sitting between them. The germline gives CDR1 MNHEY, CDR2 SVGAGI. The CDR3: CASSSSNQNIQYF. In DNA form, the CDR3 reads TGTGCCAGCAGTTCGTCTAATCAAAACATTCAGTACTTC.

The CDR3 spells CASSSYPSNTEAFF. In DNA, the CDR3 is TGCGCCAGCAGCTCCTACCCGTCGAACACTGAAGCTTTCTTT. The V gene is TRBV5-1, the J gene TRBJ1-1; D gene uncertain. V shed 3 bases and J shed 1 base, with 10 bases lying between them. The length of the CDR3 is 14 residues. Germline assignment: CDR1 SGHRS and CDR2 YFSETQ.